The rows below give T cell receptor beta chains drawn from one sample of a study of blood T cell repertoires in COVID-19. Profiling relied on immunoSEQ multiplex PCR, and the TCRdb table lists in-frame clones only, not all of them. The sample contains about 330,000 clones, 85% of which appear only once. The specimen sequenced was peripheral blood. The receptors were gathered from a human donor in a cohort sampled during active COVID-19. Each CDR3 is given with its conserved first and last residue. Fields, in order: CDR3 DNA, CDR3 protein, D gene, V gene, clone size, J gene. D genes are given only for firm matches. Clone size is shown for a subset of rows, as once, few, many or a class of expanded clone.

TGCGCCAGCAGCTCACGGGGACAGGGTCCCCTTTACGAGCAGTACTTC | CASSSRGQGPLYEQYF | TRBD1 | TRBV5-1 | NA | TRBJ2-7
TGTGCCAGCAGCTTAGATGGGAGGACCTACAATGAGCAGTTCTTC | CASSLDGRTYNEQFF | NA | TRBV11-2 | NA | TRBJ2-1
TGTGCCAGCAGCTTACAGGGGGCAAGCAATCAGCCCCAGCATTTT | CASSLQGASNQPQHF | TRBD1 | TRBV5-5 | NA | TRBJ1-5
TGTGCCATCAGTGAACAGGATAATCAGCCCCAGCATTTT | CAISEQDNQPQHF | NA | TRBV10-3 | NA | TRBJ1-5
TGTGCCAGCAGCCCCACCGGTGGTTCACCCCTCCACTTT | CASSPTGGSPLHF | NA | TRBV11-2 | NA | TRBJ1-6
TGTGCCAGCAGCTTCGGGAACTCCTACGAGCAGTACTTC | CASSFGNSYEQYF | NA | TRBV7-3 | NA | TRBJ2-7
TGTGCCAGCAGCCCCTTGGGAAACACCATATATTTT | CASSPLGNTIYF | NA | TRBV7-9 | NA | TRBJ1-3
TGTGCCAGCAGCTTCTCGGGAGGGAATCAGCCCCAGCATTTT | CASSFSGGNQPQHF | NA | TRBV7-9 | few | TRBJ1-5
TGTGCCAGCAGCAACTCTGGACAAACGAACACCGGGGAGCTGTTTTTT | CASSNSGQTNTGELFF | NA | TRBV21-1 | NA | TRBJ2-2
TGTGCCAGCAGACCTACAGGACAGGGGGCAATTTTCACTGAAGCTTTCTTT | CASRPTGQGAIFTEAFF | TRBD1 | TRBV7-9 | NA | TRBJ1-1
TGTGCCAGCAGCTCCCGTGCGGGGGGAGGGTATGGCTACACCTTC | CASSSRAGGGYGYTF | NA | TRBV7-9 | NA | TRBJ1-2
TGTGCCACCAGAAGGGAGGCGTGGGAGACCCAGTACTTC | CATRREAWETQYF | NA | TRBV10-3 | NA | TRBJ2-5
TGCAGCGTGAGGGCAGGTCCGGCCAACGTCCTGACTTTC | CSVRAGPANVLTF | NA | TRBV29-1 | NA | TRBJ2-6
TGTGCCACCAGTGACGACTACAGGGGTGAAGCTTTCTTT | CATSDDYRGEAFF | TRBD1 | TRBV24-1 | NA | TRBJ1-1
TGTGCCAGTAGTCACGCCGGGACTAGAAACACCGGGGAGCTGTTTTTT | CASSHAGTRNTGELFF | TRBD2 | TRBV19 | NA | TRBJ2-2
TGTGCCAGCAGCGTAGGTGCCGGGACAGGGTGGTCCGAGCAGTACTTC | CASSVGAGTGWSEQYF | TRBD1 | TRBV9 | NA | TRBJ2-7
TGTGCCAGCAGCTTCGGGATTGAGCGGGGAGCCTACAATGAGCAGTTCTTC | CASSFGIERGAYNEQFF | TRBD2 | TRBV7-2 | NA | TRBJ2-1
TGTGCCTGCTCCGGGAGAGAGACCCAGTACTTC | CACSGRETQYF | NA | TRBV30 | many | TRBJ2-5
TGTGCCAGCAGCTTAGGGGACAGGCGCTTCTATGGCTACACCTTC | CASSLGDRRFYGYTF | TRBD1 | TRBV7-9 | NA | TRBJ1-2
TGTGCCAGTAGTAGAGGACAGACCCGCTACGAGCAGTACTTC | CASSRGQTRYEQYF | NA | TRBV19 | NA | TRBJ2-7
TGTGCCAGCAGCTCACACGGAGGCACCGGGGAGCTGTTTTTT | CASSSHGGTGELFF | NA | TRBV5-5 | NA | TRBJ2-2
TGCGCCAGCAGCTTGAGCGGACAGTTCAATGAAAAACTGTTTTTT | CASSLSGQFNEKLFF | NA | TRBV5-1 | NA | TRBJ1-4
TGTGCTAGTGGTTTGAATCGACACCCTAGCACAGATACGCAGTATTTT | CASGLNRHPSTDTQYF | NA | TRBV12-5 | once | TRBJ2-3
TGTGCCAGCAGGGACAGACAGGGGGCGGCTGCGACCCAGTACTTC | CASRDRQGAAATQYF | TRBD1 | TRBV2 | NA | TRBJ2-5
TGTGCCAGCAGCTCCCGCGGACAGGGAGAGACCCAGTACTTC | CASSSRGQGETQYF | TRBD1 | TRBV7-9 | NA | TRBJ2-5
TGTGCCAGCAGTTACGGGACAGGAGGACCCTACGAGCAGTACTTC | CASSYGTGGPYEQYF | TRBD1 | TRBV6-5 | NA | TRBJ2-7
TGTGCCAGCAGCACAAAAGGAGCCTACGAGCAGTACTTC | CASSTKGAYEQYF | NA | TRBV5-4 | NA | TRBJ2-7
TGCAGTGCAAGTATGACTAGCCTATACAATGAGCAGTTCTTC | CSASMTSLYNEQFF | TRBD2 | TRBV20-1 | NA | TRBJ2-1
TGTGCCACCAGTGACACCAGGGGGCTTTCCTACAATGAGCAGTTCTTC | CATSDTRGLSYNEQFF | TRBD1 | TRBV24-1 | NA | TRBJ2-1
TGTGCCAGCAGAGGGACTCTGAACACCGGGGAGCTGTTTTTT | CASRGTLNTGELFF | NA | TRBV7-9 | NA | TRBJ2-2
TGTGCCATCAGTGAGCCTCCCCCTAAAAGCACAGATACGCAGTATTTT | CAISEPPPKSTDTQYF | NA | TRBV10-3 | NA | TRBJ2-3
TGCAGTGCTAGTCGCGGATATAGCGGGGAGGGCAATGAGCAGTTCTTC | CSASRGYSGEGNEQFF | TRBD2 | TRBV20-1 | NA | TRBJ2-1
TGTGCCAGCACGCTAGCGGGGGGTTCAGATACGCAGTATTTT | CASTLAGGSDTQYF | TRBD2 | TRBV6-5 | NA | TRBJ2-3
TGTGCCAGCTTTTCTCGACAGGGGCAACGGGATGAGCAGTTCTTC | CASFSRQGQRDEQFF | TRBD1 | TRBV5-4 | once | TRBJ2-1
TGTGCCAGTACGCGGGTCCTCGCGGGATGGTACGAGCAGTACTTC | CASTRVLAGWYEQYF | NA | TRBV19 | NA | TRBJ2-7
TGTGCCAGCAGCCAAGATCGGACAGGGGGCATAGGGACGGCTGAAGCTTTCTTT | CASSQDRTGGIGTAEAFF | TRBD1 | TRBV3-1/TRBV3-2 | NA | TRBJ1-1
TGTGCCAGCAGTCCTGGGACAGGGGCCGATCAGCCCCAGCATTTT | CASSPGTGADQPQHF | TRBD1 | TRBV6-5 | NA | TRBJ1-5
TGTGCCACCAGCAGACGGACTAGTCAAGAGACCCAGTACTTC | CATSRRTSQETQYF | TRBD2 | TRBV15 | NA | TRBJ2-5
TGTGCCAGCAGAGGGGGAACTGAAGCTTTCTTT | CASRGGTEAFF | NA | TRBV27 | NA | TRBJ1-1
TGTGCCAGCAGCCAAGATAAGGCGGGGGGGTACCAAGAGACCCAGTACTTC | CASSQDKAGGYQETQYF | TRBD2 | TRBV3-1/TRBV3-2 | NA | TRBJ2-5
TGTGCCAGCAGTCCGCTACAAAAACTAGCGGGGGGACCCGGGGAGCTGTTTTTT | CASSPLQKLAGGPGELFF | TRBD2 | TRBV27 | once | TRBJ2-2
TGTGCCAGTAGTGGCAGGCCCACCTACAATGAGCAGTTCTTC | CASSGRPTYNEQFF | NA | TRBV19 | NA | TRBJ2-1
TGTGCCAGCAGTTCAGGGGGCGCCTCCTACGAGCAGTACTTC | CASSSGGASYEQYF | TRBD1 | TRBV6-5 | NA | TRBJ2-7